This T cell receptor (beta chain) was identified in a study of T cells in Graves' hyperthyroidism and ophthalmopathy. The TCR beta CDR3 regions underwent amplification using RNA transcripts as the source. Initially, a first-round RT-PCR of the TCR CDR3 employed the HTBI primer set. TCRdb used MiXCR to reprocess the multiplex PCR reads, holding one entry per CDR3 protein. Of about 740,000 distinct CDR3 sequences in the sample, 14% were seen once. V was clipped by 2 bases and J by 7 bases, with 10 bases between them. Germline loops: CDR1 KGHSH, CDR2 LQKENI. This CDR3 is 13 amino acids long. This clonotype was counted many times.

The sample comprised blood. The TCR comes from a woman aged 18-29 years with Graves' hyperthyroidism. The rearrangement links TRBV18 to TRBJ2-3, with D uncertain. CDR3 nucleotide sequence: TGTGCCAGCTCACCAGGTCTCACCAATACGCAGTATTTT. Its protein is CASSPGLTNTQYF.